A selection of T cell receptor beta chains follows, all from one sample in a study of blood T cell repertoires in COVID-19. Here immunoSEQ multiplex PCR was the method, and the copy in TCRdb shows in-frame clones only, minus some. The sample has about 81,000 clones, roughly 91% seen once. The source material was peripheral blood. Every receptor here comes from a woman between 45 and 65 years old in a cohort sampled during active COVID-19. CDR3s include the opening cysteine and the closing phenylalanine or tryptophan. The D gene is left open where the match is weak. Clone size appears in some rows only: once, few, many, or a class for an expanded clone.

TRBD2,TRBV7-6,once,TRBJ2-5,TGTGCCAGCAGCCTCACTAGCGGGGGGGTTAAGGGGACCCAGTACTTC,CASSLTSGGVKGTQYF
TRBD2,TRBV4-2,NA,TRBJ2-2,TGTGCCAGCAGCCAAGATAGTGGGACTAGCAGTGCCGGGGAGCTGTTTTTT,CASSQDSGTSSAGELFF
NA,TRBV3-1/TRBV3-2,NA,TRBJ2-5,TGTGCCAGCAGCTATCCCTTAGCCCAAGAGACCCAGTACTTC,CASSYPLAQETQYF
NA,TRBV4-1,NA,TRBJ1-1,TGCGCCAGCAGCCCCGGAGCGCGCTACACTGAAGCTTTCTTT,CASSPGARYTEAFF
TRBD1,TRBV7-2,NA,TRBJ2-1,TGTGCCAGCAGCTTGGATCCGAACTTCGGGACAGGGTTATACAATGAGCAGTTCTTC,CASSLDPNFGTGLYNEQFF
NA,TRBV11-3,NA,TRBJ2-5,TGTGCCAGCACCCCGCCGGGAGAAAGGTCCCAGTACTTC,CASTPPGERSQYF
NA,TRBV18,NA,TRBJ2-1,TGTGCCAGCTCACCATTGGCGGAGTCCTACAATGAGCAGTTCTTC,CASSPLAESYNEQFF
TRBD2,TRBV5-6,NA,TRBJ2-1,TGTGCCAGCAGCTCCGGACTAGCGGGACCAGGCAATGAGCAGTTCTTC,CASSSGLAGPGNEQFF
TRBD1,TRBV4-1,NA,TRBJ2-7,TGCGCCAGCAGCCAGACGGGACAGGGCTACGAGCAGTACTTC,CASSQTGQGYEQYF
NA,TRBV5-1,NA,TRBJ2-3,TGCGCCAGCAGAGGGGAGGTAGGCAGCCCCACAGATACGCAGTATTTT,CASRGEVGSPTDTQYF
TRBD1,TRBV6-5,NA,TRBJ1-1,TGTGCCAGCAGTTGGGCTTCCGGGACAGTTAACACTGAAGCTTTCTTT,CASSWASGTVNTEAFF
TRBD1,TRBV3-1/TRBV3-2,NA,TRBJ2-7,TGTGCCAGCAGCTTCCGACAGGGTTACGAGCAGTACTTC,CASSFRQGYEQYF
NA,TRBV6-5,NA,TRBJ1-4,TGTGCCAGCAGCGGACACCGACAGGCTAGACTGTTTTTT,CASSGHRQARLFF
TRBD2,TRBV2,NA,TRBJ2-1,TGTGCCAGCAGTTCAGCGGGACTCAACAATGAGCAGTTCTTC,CASSSAGLNNEQFF
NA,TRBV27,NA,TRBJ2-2,TGTGCCAGCAGTTTGAGGTTGGCCGGGGAGCTGTTTTTT,CASSLRLAGELFF
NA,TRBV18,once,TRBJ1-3,TGTGCCAGCTCACCAGTGTCCCAGGGAGGAGGCTTAAGCTCTGGAAACACCATATATTTT,CASSPVSQGGGLSSGNTIYF
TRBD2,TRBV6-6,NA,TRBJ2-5,TGTGCCAGCAGGAGTTTACTAGCGGGCCAAGAGACCCAGTACTTC,CASRSLLAGQETQYF